This T cell receptor beta chain comes out of a study of blood T cell repertoires in COVID-19. Study information: The United States, Italy and Spain supplied acute and convalescent COVID-19 samples. T cells, B-cell-depleted T cells, or PBMCs supplied cDNA or gDNA.

CDR3 size: 16 residues. Between the trimmed V and J ends, which lost 1 base and 6 bases, there was a span of 15 bases. The germline gives CDR1 LNHNV, CDR2 YYDKDF (reference sequence). In the study's own analysis: Reference gene primer amplification gave estimated nucleated cell counts. Produced via immunoSEQ multiplex PCR; TCRdb's table is partial and in-frame only. D and trimming come from the DNA, and the V and J calls and clone size come from that table. The table has about 12,000 clones, 65% to 80% seen once. The chain recombines TRBV15 with TRBJ2-2; D ambiguous. The source is a man aged 55 to 69 with COVID-19, enrolled during active disease. The sample comprised peripheral blood. The CDR3 loop is CATSRGGLSPPGELFF. The CDR3 bases are TGTGCCACCAGCAGAGGTGGGCTAAGTCCCCCCGGGGAGCTGTTTTTT. Full variable domain (missing parts from reference TRBV15 and TRBJ2-2): DAMVIQNPRYQVTQFGKPVTLSCSQTLNHNVMYWYQQKSSQAPKLLFHYYDKDFNNEADTPDNFQSRRPNTSFCFLDIRSPGLGDTAMYLCATSRGGLSPPGELFFGEGSRLTVL.